This entry features one TCR beta chain sequence. The CDR3 runs 14 residues. Trimming removed 2 bases from V and 0 bases from J, with 7 bases in between. Looked up from germline, CDR1 is SGHTA and CDR2 is FQGNSA. These data come from a study of blood T cell repertoires in COVID-19. About the research overall: The origin of the acute and convalescent COVID-19 samples was the United States, Italy and Spain. The cDNA or gDNA used as material had been derived from T cells, B-cell-depleted T cells, or PBMCs.

Original methodology: Amplification with reference gene primers provided the estimates of nucleated cell counts. Clones were read by immunoSEQ multiplex PCR, and TCRdb kept only the in-frame ones, dropping some. That table gives V, J and clone size, and the DNA gave D and trimming. Of about 250,000 clones in the sample, about 83% were seen once. The J gene is TRBJ1-1, the V gene TRBV7-2; D unclear. Input material: peripheral blood. The clonotype comes from a man aged 35 to 55 with active or convalescent COVID-19. DNA of the CDR3: TGTGCCAGCAGCTTAAGTACAATGAACACTGAAGCTTTCTTT. It encodes CASSLSTMNTEAFF.